This T cell receptor (beta chain) came from a study of blood T cell repertoires in COVID-19. Study information: Samples of COVID-19 (acute and convalescent) were obtained from the United States, Italy and Spain.

The CDR3 is 14 amino acids. Germline V lookup: CDR1 SGHRS, CDR2 YFSETQ. The trim removed 4 bases at V and 8 bases at J, leaving 7 bases unmatched. Self-reported history from a screening survey and questionnaire set each donor's cohort. Cohort 3 donors counted as recovered after two negative PCRs, clearance, or resolved symptoms. Original processing notes: Amplified reference gene primers provided the basis for estimating nucleated cell counts. Profiled with immunoSEQ multiplex PCR; TCRdb holds only in-frame clones, not every one. The D gene and trimming were derived from the DNA, and the V and J assignments and clone size from that table. The top ten clones hold about 12% of a sample with 190,000 or so clones, roughly 80% of them seen once.

The TCR sequence derives from a man between 40 and 49 years old who had recovered from COVID-19. The chain links TRBV5-1 to TRBJ2-1; TRBD2 agrees at 9 bases. Sequenced: PBMCs or T cells enriched from blood (not recorded which). As DNA, the CDR3 is TGCGCCAGCAGCCCGGGACTAGCAGGGGATGAGCAGTTCTTC. Translation: CASSPGLAGDEQFF.